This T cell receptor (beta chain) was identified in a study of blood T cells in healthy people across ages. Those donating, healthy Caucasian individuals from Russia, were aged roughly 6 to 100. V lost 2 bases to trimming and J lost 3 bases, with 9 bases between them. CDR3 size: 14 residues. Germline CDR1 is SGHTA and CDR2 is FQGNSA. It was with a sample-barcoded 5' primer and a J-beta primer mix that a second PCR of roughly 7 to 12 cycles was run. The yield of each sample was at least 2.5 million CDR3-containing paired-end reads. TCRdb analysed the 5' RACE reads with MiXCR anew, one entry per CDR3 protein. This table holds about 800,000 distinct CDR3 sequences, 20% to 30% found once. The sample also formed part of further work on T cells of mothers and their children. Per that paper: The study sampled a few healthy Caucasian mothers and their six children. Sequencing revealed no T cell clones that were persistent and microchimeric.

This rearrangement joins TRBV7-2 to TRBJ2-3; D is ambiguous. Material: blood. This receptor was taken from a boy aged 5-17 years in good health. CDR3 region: CASSLFGPTDTQYF. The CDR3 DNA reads TGTGCCAGCAGCTTATTCGGCCCGACAGATACGCAGTATTTT.